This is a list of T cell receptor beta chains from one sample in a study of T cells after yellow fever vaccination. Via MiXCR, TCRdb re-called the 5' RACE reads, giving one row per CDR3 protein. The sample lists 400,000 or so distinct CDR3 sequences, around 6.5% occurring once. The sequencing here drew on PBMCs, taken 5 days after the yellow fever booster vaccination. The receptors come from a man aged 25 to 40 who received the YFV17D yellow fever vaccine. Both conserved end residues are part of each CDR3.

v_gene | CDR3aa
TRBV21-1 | CASSTGGAPYEQYF
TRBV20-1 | CSAILAPRTDTQYF
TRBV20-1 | CSARRGDYNEQFF
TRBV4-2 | CASSQVELHSPLHF
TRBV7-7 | CASSSLPGQDDNEQFF
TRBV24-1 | CATRPGLAGALGKNIQYF
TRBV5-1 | CASSLYSGSYEQYF
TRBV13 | CASSSPLVEQFF
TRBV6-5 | CASSFSGQPQHF
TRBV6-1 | CASSVSGAGTEAFF
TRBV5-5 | CASSSLGGYGYTF
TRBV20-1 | CSARRVGTGGFDGYTF
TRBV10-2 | CATATGYEQYF
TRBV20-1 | CSARTVEVNTEAFF
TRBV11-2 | CASSLVDGLAYNSYNEQFF